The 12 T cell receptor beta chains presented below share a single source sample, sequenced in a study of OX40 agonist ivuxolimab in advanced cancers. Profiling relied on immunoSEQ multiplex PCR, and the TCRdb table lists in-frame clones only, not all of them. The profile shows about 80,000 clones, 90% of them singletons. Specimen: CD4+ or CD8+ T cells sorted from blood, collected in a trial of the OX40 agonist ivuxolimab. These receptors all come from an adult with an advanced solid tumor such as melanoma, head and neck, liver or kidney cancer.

CDR3 in amino acids: CASSGGQGLFDEQFF. The CDR3 region has the DNA TGTGCCAGCTCAGGGGGACAGGGGCTTTTCGATGAGCAGTTCTTC. The chain joins TRBV18 to TRBJ2-1; 10 bases agree with TRBD1. J lost 8 bases, V lost 5 bases, and 9 bases had no gene match. This CDR3 is built from 15 residues. The germline gives CDR1 KGHSH, CDR2 LQKENI.

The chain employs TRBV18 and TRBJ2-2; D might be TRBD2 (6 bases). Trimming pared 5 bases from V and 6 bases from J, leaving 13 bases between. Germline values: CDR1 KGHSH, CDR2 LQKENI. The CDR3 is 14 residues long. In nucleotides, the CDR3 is TGTGCCAGCTCATGGGAGGTTGGCGCCGGGGAGCTGTTTTTT. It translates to CASSWEVGAGELFF. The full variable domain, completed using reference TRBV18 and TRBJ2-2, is NAGVMQNPRHLVRRRGQEARLRCSPMKGHSHVYWYRQLPEEGLKFMVYLQKENIIDESGMPKERFSAEFPKEGPSILRIQQVVRGDSAAYFCASSWEVGAGELFFGEGSRLTVL.

CDR3 DNA: TGTGCCAGCAGCTTAGTTGGGACTGCTAGGAATGAGCAGTTCTTC. As protein: CASSLVGTARNEQFF. The chain combines TRBV7-6 with TRBJ2-1; D perhaps matches TRBD2 (6 bases). Germline CDR1 is SGHVS and CDR2 is FNYEAQ. This CDR3 spans 15 amino acids. V lost 1 base and J 7 bases, leaving 14 bases between the germline ends.

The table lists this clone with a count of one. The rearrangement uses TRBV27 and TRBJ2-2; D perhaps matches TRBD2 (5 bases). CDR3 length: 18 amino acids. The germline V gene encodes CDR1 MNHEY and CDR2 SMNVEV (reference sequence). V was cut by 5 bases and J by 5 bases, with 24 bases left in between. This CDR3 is CASSRATLAISATGELFF. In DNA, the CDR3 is TGTGCCAGCAGTCGCGCGACATTGGCCATTAGCGCGACCGGGGAGCTGTTTTTT.

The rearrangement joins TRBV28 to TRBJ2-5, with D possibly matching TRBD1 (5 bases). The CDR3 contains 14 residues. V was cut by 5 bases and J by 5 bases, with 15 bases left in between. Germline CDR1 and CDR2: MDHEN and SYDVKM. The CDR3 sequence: CASSRPTNRETQYF. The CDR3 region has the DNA TGTGCCAGCAGTCGGCCGACGAACAGGGAGACCCAGTACTTC.

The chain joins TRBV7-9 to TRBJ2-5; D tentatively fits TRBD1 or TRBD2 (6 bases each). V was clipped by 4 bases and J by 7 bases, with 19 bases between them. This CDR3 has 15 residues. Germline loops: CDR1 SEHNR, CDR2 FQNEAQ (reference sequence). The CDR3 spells CASSSDGGRLGTQYF. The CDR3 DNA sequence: TGTGCCAGCAGCTCAGATGGGGGGCGCCTCGGGACCCAGTACTTC.

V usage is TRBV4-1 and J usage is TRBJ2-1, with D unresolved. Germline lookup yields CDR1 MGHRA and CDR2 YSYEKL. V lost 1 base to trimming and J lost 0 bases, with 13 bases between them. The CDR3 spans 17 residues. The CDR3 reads CASSQALQRTSYNEQFF. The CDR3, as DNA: TGCGCCAGCAGCCAAGCCCTCCAGCGTACCTCCTACAATGAGCAGTTCTTC.

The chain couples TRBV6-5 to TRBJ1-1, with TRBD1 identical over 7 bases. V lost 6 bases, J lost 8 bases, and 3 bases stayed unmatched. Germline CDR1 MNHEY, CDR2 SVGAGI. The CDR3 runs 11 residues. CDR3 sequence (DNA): TGTGCCAGCAGCAGGGACAGCGAAGCTTTCTTT. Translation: CASSRDSEAFF.

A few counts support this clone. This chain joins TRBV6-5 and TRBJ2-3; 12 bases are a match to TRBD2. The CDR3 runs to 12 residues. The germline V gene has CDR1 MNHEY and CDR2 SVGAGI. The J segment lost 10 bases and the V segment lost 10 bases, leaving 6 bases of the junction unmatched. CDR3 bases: TGTGCCACCCGGACTAGCGGGACTGCGCAGTATTTT. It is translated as CATRTSGTAQYF.

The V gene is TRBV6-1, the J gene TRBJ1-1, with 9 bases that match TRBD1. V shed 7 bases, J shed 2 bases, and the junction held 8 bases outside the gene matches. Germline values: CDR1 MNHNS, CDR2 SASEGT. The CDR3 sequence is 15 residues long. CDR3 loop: CASTRDRGSNTEAFF. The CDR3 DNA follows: TGTGCCAGCACCCGAGACAGGGGGAGTAACACTGAAGCTTTCTTT.

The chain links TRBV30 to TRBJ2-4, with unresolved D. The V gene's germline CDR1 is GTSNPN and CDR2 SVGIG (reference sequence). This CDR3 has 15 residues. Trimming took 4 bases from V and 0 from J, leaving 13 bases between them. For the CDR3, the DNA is TGTGCCTGGACCCTACCGTGGCTAGCCAAAAACATTCAGTACTTC. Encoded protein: CAWTLPWLAKNIQYF.

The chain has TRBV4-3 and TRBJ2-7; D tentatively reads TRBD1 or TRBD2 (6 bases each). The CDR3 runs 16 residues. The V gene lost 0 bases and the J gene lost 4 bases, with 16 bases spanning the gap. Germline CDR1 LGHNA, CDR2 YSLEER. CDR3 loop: CASSQEGAGHTYEQYF. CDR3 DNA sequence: TGCGCCAGCAGCCAAGAAGGGGCGGGACACACTTACGAGCAGTACTTC.